This T cell receptor beta chain was profiled in a study of blood T cell repertoires in COVID-19. Sequenced by immunoSEQ multiplex PCR; TCRdb stores in-frame clones only, minus some. Of about 190,000 clones detected, roughly 80% appear once; the ten largest clones hold over 10%. The CDR3 is 16 amino acids. Germline V gene sequence: CDR1 KGHSH, CDR2 LQKENI. J lost 0 bases, V lost 0 bases, and 4 bases had no gene match. This receptor was obtained from a woman between 45 and 65 years old with acute or convalescent COVID-19. V and J are TRBV18 and TRBJ1-1; 7 nucleotides match TRBD1. Sequenced sample: peripheral blood. The CDR3 sequence: CASSPPGTVMNTEAFF. CDR3 sequence (DNA): TGTGCCAGCTCACCACCGGGGACAGTAATGAACACTGAAGCTTTCTTT.